The 15 T cell receptor beta chains listed next were all sequenced from one sample in a study of response to subunit inactivated influenza vaccine. TCRdb used MiXCR to reprocess the RT-PCR reads, holding one entry per CDR3 protein. The sample has roughly 620,000 distinct CDR3 sequences, around 11% seen once; the top ten hold 11%. The data also belong to a second study, concerning T cells expressing NK-cell markers. From that report: It was by 5'RACE template switching with UMIs that TCR beta cDNA was made.

The sequencing here drew on PBMCs from blood, taken on the day of vaccination. The source of these receptors is a man aged 45 to 65 who received an inactivated influenza vaccine.

This clonotype was recorded many times. This rearrangement joins TRBV20-1 to TRBJ2-1, with D tentatively TRBD1 or TRBD2 (5 bases each). Germline assignment: CDR1 DFQATT and CDR2 SNEGSKA (reference sequence). This CDR3 comprises 16 residues. The germline V and J ends were trimmed by 6 bases and 3 bases, with 21 bases remaining between them. The CDR3 bases are TGCAGTGCACAGTGGACGGGGCGGAGGAACTACAATGAGCAGTTCTTC. This encodes CSAQWTGRRNYNEQFF.

There are a few counts of this clonotype. The chain joins TRBV30 to TRBJ2-1; TRBD2 aligns across 7 bases. Trimming cost V 0 bases and J 5 bases; bases outside gene matches: 10. The germline gives CDR1 GTSNPN, CDR2 SVGIG (reference sequence). The CDR3 totals 16 residues. The CDR3 DNA sequence: TGTGCCTGGAGTGTACGACGGTCTAGCGGAAACAATGAGCAGTTCTTC. It translates to CAWSVRRSSGNNEQFF.

This clonotype was seen more than once but under ten times. The chain recombines TRBV12-3 or TRBV12-4 with TRBJ2-7, with D perhaps matching TRBD1 or TRBD2 (5 bases each). With 6 bases removed from V and 6 bases from J, the gap between germline ends came to 12 bases. The CDR3 has 12 amino acids. The CDR3 region is CASSLGESEQYF. In DNA form, the CDR3 reads TGTGCCAGCAGCTTGGGGGAGTCCGAGCAGTACTTC.

This clonotype was recorded a few times. V gene TRBV20-1 combines with J gene TRBJ2-1, with D hard to call. The CDR3 has 15 amino acids. Germline V gene data show CDR1 as DFQATT and CDR2 as SNEGSKA (reference sequence). The V and J ends lost 0 bases and 2 bases respectively, with 11 bases between them. The CDR3 bases are TGCAGTGCTAGAGAGGGTAGCCGAGCCTACAATGAGCAGTTCTTC. Translating gives CSAREGSRAYNEQFF.

This clonotype came up many times. V is TRBV28 and J is TRBJ1-1; 7 bases align to TRBD1. This CDR3 contains 12 residues. Germline CDR1 reads MDHEN; CDR2 reads SYDVKM. J lost 7 bases, V lost 5 bases, and 4 bases had no gene match. The CDR3 loop reads CASSQGQLEAFF. CDR3 coding DNA: TGTGCCAGCAGTCAGGGACAGCTTGAAGCTTTCTTT.

This clonotype was counted only a few times. The rearrangement joins TRBV28 to TRBJ2-5; weak D call: TRBD1 (8 bases). CDR1 is MDHEN and CDR2 is SYDVKM in the germline V gene. This CDR3 is 15 amino acids long. Between the trimmed V and J ends, which lost 4 bases and 5 bases, there was a span of 17 bases. CDR3 amino acids: CASSSPTGGGETQYF. As DNA, the CDR3 is TGTGCCAGCAGTTCTCCCACAGGGGGGGGGGAGACCCAGTACTTC.

The genes are TRBV21-1 and TRBJ2-2. TRBV21-1 is described as a pseudogene. CDR3 length equals 13 residues. The chain's CDR3 is CASSKKNTGDLFF. The CDR3 nucleotides are TGTGCCAGCAGCAAAAAGAACACCGGGGACCTGTTTTTT.

This chain uses TRBV28 with TRBJ2-5, with 7 bases lining up with TRBD1. The CDR3 runs to 16 residues. Trimming at V came to 4 bases and at J to 6 bases, leaving 14 bases not matched to a gene. From germline, CDR1 is MDHEN and CDR2 SYDVKM. The CDR3 spells CASSWARGAGGKTQYF. Here the CDR3 DNA reads TGTGCCAGCAGTTGGGCCAGGGGAGCAGGGGGAAAGACCCAGTACTTC.

The genes are TRBV12-3 or TRBV12-4 and TRBJ1-3; no reliable D call. V was pared by 3 bases and J by 3 bases, with 6 bases between. This CDR3 has 13 amino acids. CDR3 sequence (DNA): TGTGCCAGCAGTTTTCCAGGTGGAAACACCATATATTTT. It yields the protein CASSFPGGNTIYF.

This clonotype was observed at least ten times. V usage is TRBV7-8 and J usage is TRBJ2-2; a weak D match, TRBD1 (6 bases). The V end was cut by 3 bases, the J end by 6 bases, with 17 bases between. The length of the CDR3 is 16 residues. Looked up from germline, CDR1 is SGHVS and CDR2 is FQNEAQ. CDR3 nucleotide sequence: TGTGCCAGCAGCTTTCGGGACACCCGTAGGGCCGGGGAGCTGTTTTTT. It yields the protein CASSFRDTRRAGELFF.

This clonotype has a count of ten or more. This rearrangement joins TRBV28 to TRBJ2-1; TRBD2 aligns across 11 bases. This CDR3 is built from 13 residues. The V and J ends lost 10 bases and 7 bases, in that order; junction bases with no gene match: 6. Germline V lookup: CDR1 MDHEN, CDR2 SYDVKM. The CDR3 DNA is TGTGCCACACGACTAGCGGGGAAAAATGAGCAGTTCTTC. It specifies CATRLAGKNEQFF.

This clonotype was recorded at least ten times. The chain recombines TRBV9 with TRBJ2-2; either TRBD1 or TRBD2 may supply D (6 bases each). V gave up 6 bases and J gave up 6 bases, with 12 bases separating them. The CDR3 runs 13 residues. Germline V CDR1 and CDR2: SGDLS, YYNGEE. The chain's CDR3 is CASTSRGPGELFF. In DNA, the CDR3 is TGTGCCAGCACCTCCCGGGGGCCCGGGGAGCTGTTTTTT. The full variable domain, rest sourced from reference TRBV9 and TRBJ2-2, is DSGVTQTPKHLITATGQRVTLRCSPRSGDLSVYWYQQSLDQGLQFLIQYYNGEERAKGNILERFSAQQFPDLHSELNLSSLELGDSALYFCASTSRGPGELFFGEGSRLTVL.

This chain links TRBV3-1 with TRBJ2-3, with 10 bases matching TRBD2. The germline CDR1 and CDR2 sequences are LGHDT and YNNKEL (reference sequence). The CDR3 sequence is 17 residues long. V lost 1 base and J lost 2; bases outside the gene matches: 6. In nucleotides, the CDR3 is TGTGCCAGCAGCCAAGGGACTAGCGGAGGGGTCACAGATACGCAGTATTTT. Translated, it gives CASSQGTSGGVTDTQYF.

This chain connects TRBV4-3 to TRBJ2-3; D tentatively reads TRBD1 or TRBD2 (5 bases each). The germline V and J ends were trimmed by 0 bases and 4 bases, with 14 bases remaining between them. Germline V gene lookup returns CDR1 LGHNA and CDR2 YSLEER. This CDR3 region has 16 residues. The CDR3 nucleotides read TGCGCCAGCAGCCAAGATTGGGACGGGGCAGCAGATACGCAGTATTTT. It codes for CASSQDWDGAADTQYF.

About this clonotype: One junction end does not reproduce the germline sequence, and a read error may be involved. V usage is TRBV7-2 and J usage is TRBJ2-1; 9 nucleotides line up with TRBD1. The CDR3 length is 15 residues. Germline values: CDR1 SGHTA, CDR2 FQGNSA. The CDR3 sequence: CAGSRRTGDYNEQFF. CDR3 DNA sequence: TGTGCCGGCAGCCGTAGGACAGGGGACTACAATGAGCAGTTCTTC.